The 20 T cell receptor beta chains below all came from one sample that was sequenced in a study of cytomegalovirus exposure and HLA in healthy donors. A multiplex PCR was run with 60 Vbeta primers and 13 Jbeta primers. Here immunoSEQ multiplex PCR was the method, and the copy in TCRdb shows in-frame clones only, minus some. The sample lists under 250,000 clones, 82% seen once, with nearly 6% in the top ten. Sequencing used PBMCs. The receptors come from a man aged 35-49 years in good health and CMV-seropositive.

CDR3: CASSPPAGGEQYV. As DNA, the CDR3 is TGTGCCAGCTCACCACCGGCCGGGGGGGAGCAGTACGTC. This sequence joins TRBV18 and TRBJ2-7, with TRBD2 identical over 7 bases. Germline V gives CDR1 KGHSH, CDR2 LQKENI. Unmatched junction bases numbered 3, after V lost 0 bases and J lost 7 bases. This CDR3 has 13 amino acids.

This clone was observed a few times. The V and J genes are TRBV28 and TRBJ1-1; 8 nucleotides agree with TRBD1. The junction had 11 bases not matched to a gene; V was cut back by 7 bases and J by 1 base. Germline CDR1 is MDHEN and CDR2 is SYDVKM. This CDR3 comprises 16 residues. This CDR3 is CASTEPPGTGNTEAFF. CDR3 DNA sequence: TGTGCCAGCACCGAACCGCCAGGGACAGGGAACACTGAAGCTTTCTTT.

The CDR3 sequence: CATATSGSNEQFF. CDR3 DNA: TGTGCCACCGCGACTAGCGGGAGTAATGAGCAGTTCTTC. The chain couples TRBV27 to TRBJ2-1; TRBD2 matches 12 bases. After removal of 10 bases from V and 7 bases from J, the junction contained 5 bases not matched to a gene. The CDR3 has 13 residues. Germline CDR1 reads MNHEY; CDR2 reads SMNVEV (reference sequence).

A few counts support this clone. V is TRBV5-8 and J is TRBJ1-2; D is undetermined. CDR1 and CDR2 from the germline V gene are SGHTS and YDEGEE. CDR3 length: 15 amino acids. With 0 bases removed from V and 4 bases from J, the gap between germline ends came to 13 bases. The CDR3 loop is CASSLGRPGIYGYTF. The CDR3 nucleotides read TGTGCCAGCAGCTTGGGGAGGCCGGGGATCTATGGCTACACCTTC.

The rearrangement uses TRBV5-5 and TRBJ2-1, with D possibly matching TRBD2 (5 bases). The germline V and J ends were trimmed by 0 bases and 0 bases, with 19 bases remaining between them. The germline V gene encodes CDR1 SGHKS and CDR2 YYEKEE (reference sequence). The CDR3 loop spans 19 amino acids. As DNA, the CDR3 is TGTGCCAGCAGCTTGGGTGGCGGGTCGGTGTTTAGCTCCTACAATGAGCAGTTCTTC. This codes for CASSLGGGSVFSSYNEQFF. Variable domain in full (rest from reference TRBV5-5 and TRBJ2-1): DAGVTQSPTHLIKTRGQQVTLRCSPISGHKSVSWYQQVLGQGPQFIFQYYEKEERGRGNFPDRFSARQFPNYSSELNVNALLLGDSALYLCASSLGGGSVFSSYNEQFFGPGTRLTVL.

This sequence joins TRBV2 and TRBJ2-2; 8 nucleotides align to TRBD2. The length of the CDR3 is 14 residues. J was trimmed by 0 bases and V by 8 bases; bases with no gene match: 2. Germline V gene lookup returns CDR1 SNHLY and CDR2 FYNNEI. In DNA form, the CDR3 reads TGTGCCAGCCAGGGACTAGCGAACACCGGGGAGCTGTTTTTT. This encodes CASQGLANTGELFF. Together with reference TRBV2 and TRBJ2-2, the CDR3 gives the full variable domain: EPEVTQTPSHQVTQMGQEVILRCVPISNHLYFYWYRQILGQKVEFLVSFYNNEISEKSEIFDDQFSVERPDGSNFTLKIRSTKLEDSAMYFCASQGLANTGELFFGEGSRLTVL.

The CDR3 DNA follows: TGTGCCAGTAGCAAAAGAGCGGCGCAAGAGACCCAGTACTTC. Amino acid sequence: CASSKRAAQETQYF. J is TRBJ2-5 and V is TRBV19; weak D call: TRBD2 (5 bases). The length of the CDR3 is 14 residues. Trimming removed 6 bases from V and 2 bases from J, with 13 bases in between. The V gene's germline CDR1 is LNHDA and CDR2 SQIVND (reference sequence).

This clone showed up just once. One end of the junction does not line up with germline, which may come from a read error. V and J are TRBV27 and TRBJ2-5; a possible D gene is TRBD2 (5 bases). The germline V gene encodes CDR1 MNHEY and CDR2 SMNVEV (reference sequence). CDR3 length equals 12 residues. The DNA for the CDR3 is TGTGCCAGCGGTTTAAGGAGGGAGACCCAGTACTTC. Its translation is CASGLRRETQYF.

The V gene is TRBV4-1, the J gene TRBJ2-7; D might be TRBD2 (5 bases). V gave up 1 base and J gave up 2 bases, with 18 bases separating them. The germline CDR1 and CDR2 sequences are MGHRA and YSYEKL. The CDR3 runs 17 residues. The CDR3 DNA follows: TGCGCCAGCAGCCAAGCGTGGAGAGCGGAGCCCCCCTACGAGCAGTACGTC. Protein product: CASSQAWRAEPPYEQYV.

The V and J genes are TRBV29-1 and TRBJ1-2, with D maybe TRBD1 (6 bases). Trimming pared 4 bases from V and 3 bases from J, leaving 9 bases between. The CDR3 loop spans 12 amino acids. Looked up from germline, CDR1 is SQVTM and CDR2 is ANQGSEA. The CDR3, as DNA: TGCAGCGTTGCACAGGGTTACTATGGCTACACCTTC. Protein: CSVAQGYYGYTF. The full variable domain, completed using reference TRBV29-1 and TRBJ1-2, is SAVISQKPSRDICQRGTSLTIQCQVDSQVTMMFWYRQQPGQSLTLIATANQGSEATYESGFVIDKFPISRPNLTFSTLTVSNMSPEDSSIYLCSVAQGYYGYTFGSGTRLTVV.

The rearrangement uses TRBV27 and TRBJ2-1; TRBD2 aligns across 13 bases. V gave up 6 bases and J gave up 7 bases; unmatched junction bases: 6. Germline V gene sequence: CDR1 MNHEY, CDR2 SMNVEV (reference sequence). The CDR3 totals 15 residues. The CDR3 region has the DNA TGTGCCAGCAGCCGGGGACTAGCGGGATCGAATGAGCAGTTCTTC. Translating gives CASSRGLAGSNEQFF.

On this clone itself: Additional DNA sequences in this sample encode the identical CDR3. This sequence joins TRBV4-1 and TRBJ2-1; TRBD2 agrees at 10 bases. The J segment lost 4 bases and the V segment lost 2 bases, leaving 2 bases of the junction unmatched. Germline-derived CDR1 and CDR2 are MGHRA and YSYEKL. This CDR3 has 15 residues. The CDR3 is CASSQTSGTYNEQFF. The CDR3 DNA reads as TGCGCCAGCAGCCAAACTAGCGGGACATACAATGAGCAGTTCTTC.

V gene TRBV14 combines with J gene TRBJ2-3; 10 bases align to TRBD2. V dropped 3 bases and J dropped 6; count of bases not matched to a gene: 9. CDR1 and CDR2 (germline): SGHDN, FVKESK. The CDR3 consists of 16 residues. CDR3 amino acids: CASSQTFTSGTDTQYF. Written as DNA, the CDR3 is TGTGCCAGCAGCCAGACCTTTACTAGCGGGACCGATACGCAGTATTTT.

For the CDR3, the DNA is TGTGCCAGCTCGGCAGGGCGGGGCTACACCTTC. This codes for CASSAGRGYTF. The V and J genes are TRBV18 and TRBJ1-2; perhaps TRBD1 as D (5 bases). Germline assignment: CDR1 KGHSH and CDR2 LQKENI. The V and J ends lost 6 bases and 8 bases respectively, with 10 bases between them. The CDR3 extends over 11 amino acids. Full variable domain (rest looked up from reference TRBV18 and TRBJ1-2): NAGVMQNPRHLVRRRGQEARLRCSPMKGHSHVYWYRQLPEEGLKFMVYLQKENIIDESGMPKERFSAEFPKEGPSILRIQQVVRGDSAAYFCASSAGRGYTFGSGTRLTVV.

This clone has just a few counts. The chain is built from TRBV5-1 and TRBJ2-2; TRBD1 might be the D (6 bases). The CDR3 loop spans 18 amino acids. V dropped 1 base and J dropped 7 bases, with 23 bases sitting between them. The germline V gene has CDR1 SGHRS and CDR2 YFSETQ. Here the CDR3 DNA reads TGCGCCAGCAGCTTGATGGGACCTGGGGGCAGGGGAATCGGGGAGCTGTTTTTT. It specifies CASSLMGPGGRGIGELFF.

The chain recombines TRBV18 with TRBJ2-1; D unclear. The germline V and J ends were trimmed by 3 bases and 8 bases, with 14 bases remaining between them. Germline V CDR1 and CDR2: KGHSH, LQKENI. The CDR3 extends over 14 amino acids. CDR3 coding DNA: TGTGCCAGCTCACCCCCTTCCCACCGGGATGAGCAGTTCTTC. Translation gives CASSPPSHRDEQFF.

The chain employs TRBV27 and TRBJ1-5, with D perhaps matching TRBD1 (5 bases). Germline assignment: CDR1 MNHEY and CDR2 SMNVEV (reference sequence). The CDR3 has 14 amino acids. V was clipped by 3 bases and J by 4 bases, with 10 bases between them. The CDR3 DNA reads TGTGCCAGCAGTTTGGCAGGGTGGAATCAGCCCCAGCATTTT. Residues: CASSLAGWNQPQHF.

Notes on this clone: The same CDR3 can be traced to other DNA sequences in this sample. CDR3 nucleotides: TGTGCCAGCAGCTTAACAGGTTACGAGCAGTACTTC. This sequence encodes CASSLTGYEQYF. The chain uses TRBV7-9 and TRBJ2-7, with D perhaps TRBD1 (5 bases). This CDR3 has 12 amino acids. Germline lookup yields CDR1 SEHNR and CDR2 FQNEAQ (reference sequence). V was cut by 2 bases and J by 4 bases, with 6 bases left in between.

This chain uses TRBV7-8 with TRBJ2-3; D possibly corresponds to TRBD2 (6 bases). CDR1 is SGHVS and CDR2 is FQNEAQ in the germline V gene. V lost 0 bases and J 10 bases, leaving 17 bases between the germline ends. The CDR3 consists of 15 residues. The CDR3 DNA is TGTGCCAGCAGCTTAGCCGGAAACGCGGGGACTGCGCAGTATTTT. Its translation: CASSLAGNAGTAQYF.

The chain links TRBV15 to TRBJ1-2, with D possibly being TRBD1 (6 bases). The CDR3 contains 13 residues. Germline V lookup: CDR1 LNHNV, CDR2 YYDKDF (reference sequence). Trimming pared 5 bases from V and 2 bases from J, leaving 9 bases between. CDR3 DNA: TGTGCCACCAGCCCGGACAGAAACTATGGCTACACCTTC. As protein: CATSPDRNYGYTF.